The 4 T cell receptor beta chains reported below all come from one sample, sequenced in a study of brain T cells in children with intractable seizures. Measured with immunoSEQ multiplex PCR; TCRdb has only the in-frame clones, and not every one. The sample holds fewer than 150,000 clones, 94% seen once. Specimen: peripheral blood, collected at surgery. These receptors all come from a boy under two years old with hemimegalencephaly and intractable seizures.

The chain carries TRBV28 and TRBJ2-4; TRBD1 is a possible D gene (5 bases). The CDR3 has 14 residues. Looked up from germline, CDR1 is MDHEN and CDR2 is SYDVKM. V was shortened by 5 bases and J by 8 bases, with 16 bases between the two germline ends. This CDR3 is CASSAPPGQDIQYF. In DNA, the CDR3 is TGTGCCAGCAGTGCCCCGCCTGGACAAGACATTCAGTACTTC.

This chain links TRBV6-5 with TRBJ1-3; no clear D gene. CDR3 length: 11 residues. Trimming stripped 7 bases from V and 4 bases from J, with 5 bases between. Germline V CDR1 and CDR2: MNHEY, SVGAGI. The CDR3 nucleotides read TGTGCCAGCATAAAGGGAAACACCATATATTTT. Its translation: CASIKGNTIYF.

This clone appeared a single time. The V call is TRBV29-1, the J call TRBJ1-2; D perhaps matches TRBD1 (5 bases). From germline, CDR1 is SQVTM and CDR2 ANQGSEA. Trimming cost V 4 bases and J 4 bases, with 10 bases left between them. This CDR3 comprises 12 residues. The CDR3, as DNA: TGCAGCGTTGGACAGCCCAGCTATGGCTACACCTTC. Translated: CSVGQPSYGYTF.

V usage is TRBV5-1 and J usage is TRBJ1-1; tentatively, D is TRBD1 (5 bases). Trimming took 2 bases from V and 3 from J, leaving 11 bases between them. This CDR3 region has 14 residues. Germline loops: CDR1 SGHRS, CDR2 YFSETQ. As DNA, the CDR3 is TGCGCCAGCAGCTTTCGTCTGGGGGACACTGAAGCTTTCTTT. Translation gives CASSFRLGDTEAFF.